Given below is one TCR beta chain in context. The target of this receptor is not known. No much larger clone exists at a distance of one base, and base qualities are not known. Libraries were made using the immunoSEQ multiplex PCR assay. For the multiplex PCR, a mixture combining 60 forward primers for TCR Vbeta segments and 13 reverse primers for TCR Jbeta segments was used. The CDR3 region of rearranged TCR beta genes was amplified from genomic DNA by a multiplex PCR assay. Amplified TCR beta libraries were sequenced as 87-base-pair reads on the Illumina HiSeq System. On the study's bioinformatics: Across the 670 or so repertoires, a later analysis counted approximately 75 million unique TCR beta chains, some 11 million of which were shared by at least two donors. Raw reads were error-corrected and collapsed into unique sequences by a nearest-neighbor algorithm in which closely related sequences were merged to remove PCR and sequencing errors. To assign V, D and J gene segments, CDR3 sequences were aligned to IMGT reference sequences. For a sequence to be retained, a match of at least six nucleotides was required to both a V gene segment and a J gene segment. Rearrangements were classified as productive when the CDR3 lacked stop codons and remained in frame with V and J, and all other rearrangements were classified as non-productive. Following IMGT convention, CDR3 was defined as the stretch from the second conserved V-encoded cysteine up to the conserved J-encoded phenylalanine. The earlier analysis of a few hundred of the donors excluded sequences that lacked an unambiguous match to a single V gene segment. An earlier analysis of fewer than 650 of the donors classified V segments as functional when productive rearrangements were above 56.7% and as segregating when the standard deviation between donors was above 5%. A statistical classification framework was built to diagnose cytomegalovirus status from the catalog of TCR beta chain sequences. In a later analysis, V and J genes were assigned by comparing TCR nucleotide sequences against IMGT/GENE-DB human TR gene sequences. In a later analysis, CDR3 sequences and most-parsimonious VDJ recombination scenarios were assigned using the TCRdist pipeline. In a later analysis, every TCR beta chain was defined by the combination of its CDR3 amino acid sequence and its V-gene family, and reads without a unique V-gene family were dropped. In a later analysis, fewer than 650 highly shared, low-generation-probability nucleotide sequences were removed to address suspected cross-contamination and a sequencing artifact. For each public chain, a later analysis derived a clonal expansion index from normalized ranks of inferred template counts within each repertoire. In a later analysis, generation probabilities were computed with a VDJ recombination model fitted to out-of-frame rearrangements, and the resulting probabilities were checked against IGoR. In a later analysis, TCR-TCR, TCR-HLA and TCR-CMV co-occurrence was scored with hypergeometric tests, and a repertoire-size bias correction was applied to TCR pairs. A later analysis estimated false discovery rates by permuting HLA or CMV assignments 20 times. In a later analysis, co-occurring TCRs were grouped with DBSCAN, and TCRdist sequence similarity was added when clustering was performed within HLA-allele-positive subsets. Co-occurrence clustering excluded repertoires with fewer than 30,000 or more than 120,000 public chains, plus five with anomalous nucleotide sharing. This is the immuneACCESS table as TCRdb keeps it, with only in-frame sequences that have V and J called. A part of the clones is gone; compared with another copy, unresolved V genes explain less than half, and the rest is unexplained. V and J calls and clone size are as listed in that table; D and trimming were resolved from the DNA. The sample profile shows about 59,000 clones; roughly 75% of them were found once. The ten largest clones take up 6.8% of the sample.

The cohort comprised some 680 healthy bone marrow donors. All cohort members were sampled while nominally healthy, although unrecorded immune exposures were likely present. The donor was CMV seropositive and was included in the group of some 290 seropositive cohort members. Each donor provided a peripheral blood sample, and peripheral blood mononuclear cells were used for TCR beta sequencing. Genomic DNA extraction from the blood cell samples was performed with the Qiagen DNeasy Blood Extraction Kit. These data come from a study of cytomegalovirus exposure and HLA in healthy donors (dated by TCRdb to about 2017). For context, the study as a whole: In an earlier analysis of under 600 of the donors, 276 Gb of sequence data and approximately 120 million unique TCR beta sequences from about 179 million T cells were reported. Donor age, sex, ethnicity and CMV serostatus were collected together with the repertoire data. Four to six DR-DQ haplotypes were handled as single units for association and clustering, since linkage in the cohort was strong. In a later analysis, previously published TCR beta repertoires from 666 donors were re-analyzed and high-resolution HLA genotyping was added so that TCR occurrence patterns could be studied. All discovery cohort repertoires had been generated on a single sequencing platform. Among 398 genotyped donors of the cohort, an average of approximately 200,000 unique TCR beta nucleotide sequences was sequenced per donor, of which 15% to 20% were non-productive. The study aimed to test whether signatures of past pathogen exposure could be identified by cataloging public T cell receptors. The number of typed donors differed by locus: about 629-630 for A, B, C, DRB1 and DQB1; approximately 540 for DQA1; some 590 for DPA1; and approximately 450 for DPB1. The genetic ancestry cluster associated with self-reported Caucasian donors included about four fifths of the roughly 390 genotyped donors. In a later genetic analysis, genome-wide SNP genotypes for 398 of the 666 donors were used, and that subset was treated as a discovery cohort. The study combined high-throughput TCR immunosequencing, statistical association of individual TCRs with disease status, and machine learning to predict cytomegalovirus infection status. A separate validation cohort of 90 to 150 different subjects was used in addition to the approximately 700-subject first cohort. An earlier analysis of a few hundred of the donors applied high-throughput TCR beta sequencing to assess whether each TCR beta V gene segment acted as functional or pseudogenic. In the later analysis, no new phenotypic data were used to find candidate immune exposures; instead, reliance was placed on TCR beta sequences and their occurrence across donors. The T cell repertoires of about 700 subjects were profiled by immunosequencing and related to cytomegalovirus serostatus. About 330 gigabases of sequencing data and around 85 million unique TCR sequences made up an early release that covered over 550 HLA-typed donors. Class I and class II HLA loci were covered by the typing at four-digit resolution.

Broader findings and caveats from the paper: A later analysis found that HLA-associated TCR beta chains were more clonally expanded and had lower generation probabilities than equally common non-associated chains. While some public TCRs were present in many individuals, most TCR sequences turned up only very rarely across donors. In a later analysis, the rate of TCR association differed among HLA loci, with DRB1 alleles having the most associated TCRs and HLA-C alleles having the fewest. A further reported finding was that TCR beta sequences accurately predicted the HLA-A and HLA-B alleles for most subjects in the first cohort. This cohort had only TCR beta chains sequenced, and the lack of alpha or paired-chain data limited which features could be detected. Strong co-occurrence of HLA alleles, especially DR and DQ, made assigning TCR associations to individual alleles difficult. A cluster of highly shared sequence variants was judged likely to be a technical artifact of the sequencing pipeline. CMV serostatus was the only immune exposure information available for the cohort. In a later analysis, several top co-occurrence clusters were reported to appear linked to parvovirus B19, influenza, CMV and Epstein-Barr virus. Most CMV-associated TCR beta chains appeared to be HLA-restricted in a later analysis, and the HLA associations seemed to be driven largely by CMV exposure. An association between a missense DCLRE1C variant and V-gene and J-gene trimming of TCR beta chains was found in a later genetic analysis and replicated in an independent cohort. The presence/absence analyses assumed that sequencing depth was roughly uniform across donors, and that assumption may not be true. In vitro tests confirmed that a few of the cytomegalovirus-associated TCR beta chains recognize cytomegalovirus antigens. Compared with the approximately 720-donor mean, donors in an Asian-associated ancestry cluster had fewer N-insertions in productive TCRs, according to a later genetic analysis. The classifier was reported to diagnose cytomegalovirus status with high specificity and sensitivity in both the original cohort and the validation cohort. According to the authors, the approach could potentially be generalized to other disease states and immunological phenotypes. A later analysis associated 16,951 TCR beta sequences with specific HLA alleles at a false discovery rate of 0.05. The earlier analysis of 587 of the donors excluded roughly 17 rarely observed V segments, including chromosome 9 orphons, because counts were too low. A total of fewer than 200 TCR beta chains were listed by the study as associated with cytomegalovirus. Correlated functional status among segregating V segments might be attributable to linkage disequilibrium, but an unknown experimental factor could not be ruled out. Because some donors lacked HLA typing at each locus, the association tests relied only on the typed subset. Broadly in line with IMGT annotations, most TCR beta V segments showed up in productive rearrangements about 90% or about 30% of the time in an earlier analysis of approximately 600 of the donors.

The sample was PBMCs. This TCR was recovered from a man aged 25-45 years in good health and CMV-seropositive.

CDR3 sequence: CASSLSTTERKDNEQFF. The DNA sequence follows: TGTGCCAGCAGTTTAAGTACGACAGAGAGAAAGGACAATGAGCAGTTCTTC. The chain was built from TRBV28 and TRBJ2-1; TRBD1 is a possible D gene, resting on 5 matching bases. There are 17 amino acids in the CDR3, from cysteine to phenylalanine inclusive. Left in the record is the CDR3 DNA by itself, 51 bases read in frame from the first base. The germline V gene sets CDR1 to MDHEN and CDR2 to SYDVKM. V sheds 2 bases and J sheds 5 bases, leaving 19 bases between their ends. Here the CDR3 is joined to the reference TRBV28 and TRBJ2-1 genes, and the full variable domain is: DVKVTQSSRYLVKRTGEKVFLECVQDMDHENMFWYRQDPGLGLRLIYFSYDVKMKEKGDIPEGYSVSREKKERFSLILESASTNQTSMYLCASSLSTTERKDNEQFFGPGTRLTVL.